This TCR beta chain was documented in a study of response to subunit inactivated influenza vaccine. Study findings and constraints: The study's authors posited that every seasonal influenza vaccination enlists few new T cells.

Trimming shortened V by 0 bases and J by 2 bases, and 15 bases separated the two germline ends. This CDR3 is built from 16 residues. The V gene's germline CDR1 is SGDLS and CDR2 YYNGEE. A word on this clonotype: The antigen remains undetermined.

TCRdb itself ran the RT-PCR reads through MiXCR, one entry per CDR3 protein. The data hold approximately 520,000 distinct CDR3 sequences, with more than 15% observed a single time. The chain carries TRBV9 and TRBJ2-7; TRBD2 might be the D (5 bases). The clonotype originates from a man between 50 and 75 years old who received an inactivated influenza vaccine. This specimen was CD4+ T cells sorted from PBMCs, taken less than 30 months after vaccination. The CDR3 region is CASSVGTRGFPYEQYF. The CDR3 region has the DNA TGTGCCAGCAGCGTAGGGACTCGGGGTTTTCCCTACGAGCAGTACTTC.